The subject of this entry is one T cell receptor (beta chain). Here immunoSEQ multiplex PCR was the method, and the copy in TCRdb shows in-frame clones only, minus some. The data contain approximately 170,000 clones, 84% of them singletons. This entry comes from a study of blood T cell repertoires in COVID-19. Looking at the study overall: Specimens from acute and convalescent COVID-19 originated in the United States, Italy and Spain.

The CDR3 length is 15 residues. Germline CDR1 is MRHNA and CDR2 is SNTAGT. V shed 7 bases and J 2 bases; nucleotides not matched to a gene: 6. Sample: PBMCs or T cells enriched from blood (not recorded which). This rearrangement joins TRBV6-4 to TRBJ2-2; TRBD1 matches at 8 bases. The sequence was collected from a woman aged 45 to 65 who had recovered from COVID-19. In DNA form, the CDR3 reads TGTGCCAGCAAGGCTGACAGGGGAAACACCGGGGAGCTGTTTTTT. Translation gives CASKADRGNTGELFF.